The sequence of this T cell receptor (beta chain) was determined in a study of blood T cell repertoires in COVID-19. As for the study in general: Acute and convalescent COVID-19 specimens originated in the United States, Italy and Spain. Sources were T cells, B-cell-depleted T cells, or PBMCs; the material itself was cDNA or gDNA.

This clone was observed a handful of times. Authors' processing steps: How many nucleated cells were present was estimated from reference gene primer amplification. Clones were read by immunoSEQ multiplex PCR, and TCRdb kept only the in-frame ones, dropping some. That table is the source of V, J and clone size, and D and trimming were worked out from the DNA. The table records approximately 37,000 clones, approximately 89% of them present only once. The ends were cut back, 4 bases at V and 5 bases at J, with 11 bases in the middle. This CDR3 region has 13 residues. Germline V gene sequence: CDR1 SGHNT, CDR2 YENEEA.

Sequencing input: peripheral blood. J is TRBJ1-1 and V is TRBV11-3; D ambiguous. The sequence derives from a woman in her sixties or seventies with acute or convalescent COVID-19. The CDR3 region is CASSSRGRTEAFF. CDR3 nucleotides: TGTGCCAGCAGCTCCCGCGGGAGGACTGAAGCTTTCTTT.